What follows are 32 T cell receptor beta chains derived from one specimen sequenced in a study of cytomegalovirus exposure and HLA in healthy donors. PCR was performed using 60 Vbeta and 13 Jbeta primers. Libraries were prepared by immunoSEQ multiplex PCR; TCRdb keeps only in-frame clonotypes and omits some of them. The sample yields under 200,000 clones, around 75% seen once. The sample was PBMCs. The source is a man between 18 and 35 years old in good health and CMV-seronegative.

This clone was found once. CDR3 in DNA: TGTGCCAGCAGCTTGGGGACTAGCGGATACAATGAGCAGTTCTTC. The encoded protein is CASSLGTSGYNEQFF. The rearrangement links TRBV5-4 to TRBJ2-1, with 10 bases lining up with TRBD2. The CDR3 has 15 amino acids. Per the germline V gene, CDR1 is SGHNT and CDR2 is YYREEE (reference sequence). J was trimmed by 4 bases and V by 0 bases; bases with no gene match: 1.

This chain joins TRBV10-3 and TRBJ2-5; 8 bases match TRBD2. V shed 4 bases and J 2 bases; nucleotides not matched to a gene: 6. The CDR3 is 15 residues long. From germline, CDR1 is ENHRY and CDR2 SYGVKD. CDR3 amino acids: CAISGTSGGQETQYF. In nucleotides, the CDR3 is TGTGCCATCAGTGGTACTAGCGGTGGGCAAGAGACCCAGTACTTC.

This rearrangement joins TRBV7-2 to TRBJ2-3; 10 positions match TRBD2. Germline V lookup: CDR1 SGHTA, CDR2 FQGNSA. This CDR3 comprises 16 residues. V dropped 2 bases and J dropped 2; count of bases not matched to a gene: 4. The CDR3, as DNA: TGTGCCAGCAGCTTACGAGCGGGAGGGTTCACAGATACGCAGTATTTT. This sequence encodes CASSLRAGGFTDTQYF.

The rearrangement joins TRBV6-5 to TRBJ1-3; no clear D gene. CDR1 MNHEY and CDR2 SVGAGI come from the germline V gene. This CDR3 has 14 residues. V lost 2 bases to trimming and J lost 9 bases, with 14 bases between them. CDR3 coding DNA: TGTGCCAGCAGTTACGGACTTCAGGACCCCACCATATATTTT. It is translated as CASSYGLQDPTIYF.

The chain links TRBV4-1 to TRBJ2-5; 8 positions agree with TRBD2. The V gene end was trimmed by 0 bases and the J gene end by 9 bases; junction bases not matched to a gene: 3. The CDR3 covers 13 residues. CDR1 is MGHRA, CDR2 YSYEKL, per germline. The CDR3 reads CASSQEGREAQYF. As DNA, the CDR3 is TGCGCCAGCAGCCAAGAGGGGCGGGAGGCCCAGTACTTC.

The chain joins TRBV6-1 to TRBJ2-7; 10 bases fit TRBD1. With V trimmed by 3 bases and J by 5 bases, 7 bases remained unmatched. CDR1 and CDR2 (germline): MNHNS, SASEGT. The CDR3 contains 15 residues. The CDR3 is CASSERTGGVDEQYF. The CDR3, as DNA: TGTGCCAGCAGTGAGCGGACAGGGGGAGTCGACGAGCAGTACTTC.

The chain links TRBV14 to TRBJ2-5, with D uncertain. This CDR3 is built from 15 residues. Trimming cost V 1 base and J 1 base, with 10 bases left between them. Germline V gene data show CDR1 as SGHDN and CDR2 as FVKESK. CDR3 residues: CASSQGGWIQETQYF. In nucleotides, the CDR3 is TGTGCCAGCAGCCAAGGAGGATGGATCCAAGAGACCCAGTACTTC.

The chain couples TRBV6-5 to TRBJ2-3, with 11 bases matching TRBD2. The ends lost 5 bases at V and 4 bases at J; junction bases unmatched: 2. The CDR3 length is 14 residues. Germline V gene sequence: CDR1 MNHEY, CDR2 SVGAGI. CDR3 amino acids: CASSELAGADTQYF. The DNA for the CDR3 is TGTGCCAGCAGTGAACTAGCGGGAGCAGATACGCAGTATTTT.

The chain combines TRBV11-2 with TRBJ1-4; 7 bases line up with TRBD1. There are 15 residues in the CDR3. V shed 4 bases, J shed 4 bases, and the junction held 6 bases outside the gene matches. Per germline, CDR1 SGHAT and CDR2 FQNNGV. The CDR3 protein is CASSSGTEHNEKLFF. The CDR3 region has the DNA TGTGCCAGCAGCTCAGGGACAGAACATAATGAAAAACTGTTTTTT. Full variable domain (remainder filled in from reference TRBV11-2 and TRBJ1-4): EAGVAQSPRYKIIEKRQSVAFWCNPISGHATLYWYQQILGQGPKLLIQFQNNGVVDDSQLPKDRFSAERLKGVDSTLKIQPAKLEDSAVYLCASSSGTEHNEKLFFGSGTQLSVL.

The chain links TRBV27 to TRBJ2-5; a weak D match, TRBD2 (5 bases). The CDR3 runs to 13 residues. V lost 6 bases and J 5 bases, leaving 13 bases between the germline ends. In germline, CDR1 is MNHEY, CDR2 SMNVEV (reference sequence). For the CDR3, the DNA is TGTGCCAGCAGCCATTCTAGGAGGGAGACCCAGTACTTC. Amino acid sequence: CASSHSRRETQYF.

This chain links TRBV4-1 with TRBJ2-7; D remains unclear. This CDR3 is built from 15 residues. Trimming stripped 1 base from V and 2 bases from J, with 12 bases between. Germline V gene lookup returns CDR1 MGHRA and CDR2 YSYEKL. The CDR3 region is CASSQVLGQPYEQYF. The CDR3 DNA is TGCGCCAGCAGCCAAGTCCTTGGCCAACCCTACGAGCAGTACTTC.

The chain has TRBV21-1 and TRBJ2-5; the D call of TRBD1 is as the table states it, not checked on the DNA. The DNA end is a closer match to TRBJ2-7, so the J assignment may be wrong. TRBV21-1 is a pseudogene. This CDR3 has 16 amino acids. The DNA of the CDR3 is TGTGCCAGCAGCAAGCCCCAGCCCGAGGGGGCCTACGAGCAGTACTTC. This translates into CASSKPQPEGAYEQYF.

The J gene is TRBJ2-5, the V gene TRBV5-1; 7 bases align to TRBD1. Per germline, CDR1 SGHRS and CDR2 YFSETQ. The V segment lost 2 bases and the J segment 1 base; nucleotides outside the gene matches: 5. This CDR3 is 15 amino acids long. CDR3 in amino acids: CASSFGTAFQETQYF. The CDR3 nucleotides read TGCGCCAGCAGCTTTGGGACAGCATTCCAAGAGACCCAGTACTTC.

The chain combines TRBV7-9 with TRBJ2-2, with 7 bases lining up with TRBD1. With V trimmed by 5 bases and J by 1 base, 4 bases remained unmatched. Germline assignment: CDR1 SEHNR and CDR2 FQNEAQ (reference sequence). The CDR3 extends over 15 amino acids. CDR3 sequence: CASSKGGLNTGELFF. CDR3 sequence (DNA): TGTGCCAGCAGCAAAGGGGGCTTGAACACCGGGGAGCTGTTTTTT. The full variable domain, its missing parts supplied by reference TRBV7-9 and TRBJ2-2, is DTGVSQNPRHKITKRGQNVTFRCDPISEHNRLYWYRQTLGQGPEFLTYFQNEAQLEKSRLLSDRFSAERPKGSFSTLEIQRTEQGDSAMYLCASSKGGLNTGELFFGEGSRLTVL.

The chain combines TRBV18 with TRBJ2-3, with 7 positions matching TRBD2. Germline CDR1 KGHSH, CDR2 LQKENI. J lost 0 bases, V lost 1 base, and 1 base had no gene match. This CDR3 spans 15 amino acids. The CDR3 region has the DNA TGTGCCAGCTCACCACGCGGGGGTAGCACAGATACGCAGTATTTT. It yields the protein CASSPRGGSTDTQYF.

The genes are TRBV5-6 and TRBJ1-4; a possible D gene is TRBD1 (6 bases). Germline-derived CDR1 and CDR2 are SGHDT and YYEEEE. V lost 4 bases and J lost 10, with 11 bases in between. This CDR3 spans 12 amino acids. CDR3: CASSPGDGKLFF. The CDR3 DNA is TGTGCCAGCAGCCCAGGGGATGGAAAACTGTTTTTT. Full variable domain (remainder filled in from reference TRBV5-6 and TRBJ1-4): DAGVTQSPTHLIKTRGQQVTLRCSPKSGHDTVSWYQQALGQGPQFIFQYYEEEERQRGNFPDRFSGHQFPNYSSELNVNALLLGDSALYLCASSPGDGKLFFGSGTQLSVL.

The rearrangement links TRBV10-2 to TRBJ2-7; 8 nucleotides agree with TRBD1. V lost 1 base to trimming and J lost 4 bases; unmatched junction nucleotides: 0. The CDR3 sequence is 13 residues long. In germline, CDR1 is WSHSY, CDR2 SAAADI. The CDR3, as DNA: TGCGCCAGCAGTGAGTGGACAGGGTACGAGCAGTACTTC. This sequence encodes CASSEWTGYEQYF.

The chain couples TRBV4-3 to TRBJ1-4, with a possible D match to TRBD1 (6 bases). The CDR3 sequence is 16 residues long. V was clipped by 2 bases and J by 10 bases, with 20 bases between them. CDR1 and CDR2 from the germline V gene are LGHNA and YSLEER. This CDR3 is CASSQNRVDGRRKLFF. DNA of the CDR3: TGCGCCAGCAGCCAAAACAGGGTCGATGGAAGGAGAAAACTGTTTTTT.

This rearrangement joins TRBV5-4 to TRBJ1-1; possibly TRBD1 for D (5 bases). This CDR3 comprises 15 residues. CDR1 and CDR2 from the germline V gene are SGHNT and YYREEE (reference sequence). Trimming took off 0 bases at V and 1 base at J, with 10 bases between the two ends. CDR3: CASSLGGSWNTEAFF. CDR3 sequence (DNA): TGTGCCAGCAGCTTGGGGGGCAGCTGGAACACTGAAGCTTTCTTT.

CDR3 sequence: CASSSEGSYNEQFF. In DNA form, the CDR3 reads TGTGCCAGCAGTTCAGAGGGCTCCTACAATGAGCAGTTCTTC. The rearrangement links TRBV27 to TRBJ2-1, with D possibly TRBD2 on 5 matching bases. The CDR3 contains 14 residues. Deletions cut 4 bases from V and 0 bases from J, with 7 bases between. CDR1 is MNHEY and CDR2 is SMNVEV in the germline V gene (reference sequence).

This clone was picked up a small number of times. The rearrangement uses TRBV5-1 and TRBJ1-6; a possible D gene is TRBD1 (6 bases). This CDR3 is built from 17 residues. With 4 bases removed from V and 10 bases from J, the gap between germline ends came to 24 bases. Germline values: CDR1 SGHRS, CDR2 YFSETQ. The CDR3 protein is CASSQNLDRPSSSPLHF. The CDR3 nucleotides read TGCGCCAGCAGCCAAAATTTGGACAGACCATCTTCGTCACCCCTCCACTTT. The whole variable domain, filled in from reference TRBV5-1 and TRBJ1-6, reads KAGVTQTPRYLIKTRGQQVTLSCSPISGHRSVSWYQQTPGQGLQFLFEYFSETQRNKGNFPGRFSGRQFSNSRSEMNVSTLELGDSALYLCASSQNLDRPSSSPLHFGNGTRLTVT.

The chain couples TRBV23-1 to TRBJ1-3; D gene ambiguous. TRBV23-1 is marked as an open reading frame, function uncertain. V lost 7 bases and J lost 0, with 16 bases in between. The CDR3 consists of 16 residues. Here the CDR3 DNA reads TGCGCCAGCATCAGTCGGACTTCCCGCTCTGGAAACACCATATATTTT. Translated, it gives CASISRTSRSGNTIYF.

The V and J genes are TRBV5-6 and TRBJ2-3; 10 positions match TRBD2. V shed 2 bases, J shed 3 bases, and the junction held 3 bases outside the gene matches. The CDR3 extends over 15 amino acids. Germline V lookup: CDR1 SGHDT, CDR2 YYEEEE. The CDR3 loop reads CASSFGLAVTDTQYF. The CDR3, as DNA: TGTGCCAGCAGCTTCGGACTAGCGGTTACAGATACGCAGTATTTT.

The J gene is TRBJ2-7, the V gene TRBV6-6, with 9 nucleotides matching TRBD2. Germline CDR1 MNHNY, CDR2 SVGAGI (reference sequence). V trimming: 4 bases; J trimming: 0 bases; junction bases outside the gene matches: 1. CDR3 length equals 14 residues. The CDR3 sequence is CASSSSGTSYEQYF. The CDR3, as DNA: TGTGCCAGCAGTTCTAGCGGGACCTCCTACGAGCAGTACTTC.

A few counts support this clone. The V call is TRBV27, the J call TRBJ2-5; no firm D call. Germline assignment: CDR1 MNHEY and CDR2 SMNVEV (reference sequence). This CDR3 spans 11 amino acids. V lost 6 bases and J 5 bases, leaving 7 bases between the germline ends. The CDR3 DNA reads as TGTGCCAGCAGGACTCGGGAGACCCAGTACTTC. This encodes CASRTRETQYF.

This clone was detected only a few times. The chain carries TRBV6-6 and TRBJ1-5; D remains ambiguous. Germline loops: CDR1 MNHNY, CDR2 SVGAGI (reference sequence). The CDR3 extends over 12 amino acids. Trimming stripped 6 bases from V and 5 bases from J, with 8 bases between. CDR3 sequence reads: CASSPEDQPQHF. The DNA for the CDR3 is TGTGCCAGCAGCCCCGAGGATCAGCCCCAGCATTTT.

Concerning this clone itself: Relative to the germline gene, one junction end is altered; a read error may explain this. The chain has TRBV7-9 and TRBJ1-2; D is undetermined. The length of the CDR3 is 12 residues. Looked up from germline, CDR1 is SEHNR and CDR2 is FQNEAQ (reference sequence). CDR3 sequence reads: CSSSSPELGPVF. The CDR3 coding sequence is TGTTCCAGCAGTTCTCCGGAGTTAGGCCCCGTCTTC.

This sequence joins TRBV5-1 and TRBJ2-1, with 10 bases identical to TRBD2. The germline CDR1 and CDR2 sequences are SGHRS and YFSETQ. With V trimmed by 4 bases and J by 5 bases, 6 bases remained unmatched. The CDR3 is 15 residues long. The CDR3 is CASSLIAGGHNEQFF. In nucleotides, the CDR3 is TGCGCCAGCAGCCTAATAGCGGGAGGTCACAATGAGCAGTTCTTC.

The rearrangement uses TRBV7-9 and TRBJ2-5; 8 bases line up with TRBD2. The junction had 10 bases not matched to a gene; V was cut back by 8 bases and J by 2 bases. The CDR3 spans 15 residues. Germline-derived CDR1 and CDR2 are SEHNR and FQNEAQ (reference sequence). This chain's CDR3 is CASAKERGGQETQYF. CDR3 bases: TGTGCCAGCGCCAAAGAACGGGGGGGGCAAGAGACCCAGTACTTC.

This clone was found a few times. The junction does not match germline at one end; this may be a read error. The gene calls are TRBV7-9 and TRBJ1-4; D possibly corresponds to TRBD1 (5 bases). CDR1 is SEHNR, CDR2 FQNEAQ, per germline (reference sequence). The CDR3 is 16 amino acids. The CDR3 here is CSSSPRGEVVNEKLFF. CDR3 DNA sequence: TGTTCCAGCAGCCCCCGGGGGGAGGTGGTTAATGAAAAACTGTTTTTT.

The V gene is TRBV27, the J gene TRBJ2-1; 10 bases are a match to TRBD2. The CDR3 runs 17 residues. CDR1 is MNHEY, CDR2 SMNVEV, per germline (reference sequence). J lost 4 bases, V lost 5 bases, and 11 bases had no gene match. The CDR3 nucleotides read TGTGCCAGCAGTCCACGGACTAGCGGCCCAGATTACAATGAGCAGTTCTTC. Translation: CASSPRTSGPDYNEQFF.

The chain combines TRBV6-6 with TRBJ2-7; tentative D call: TRBD1 (5 bases). Germline values: CDR1 MNHNY, CDR2 SVGAGI (reference sequence). The CDR3 runs 13 residues. The V end was cut by 7 bases, the J end by 2 bases, with 12 bases between. CDR3 amino acids: CASNGQEPYEQYF. The DNA of the CDR3 is TGTGCCAGCAACGGACAAGAACCCTACGAGCAGTACTTC.